Shown below are 10 T cell receptor beta chains from a single sample sequenced in a study of T cells in Graves' hyperthyroidism and ophthalmopathy. Amplification of TCR beta CDR3 regions was performed using RNA transcripts as template. First-round RT-PCR of the TCR CDR3 relied on the HTBI primer set. Using its own MiXCR run on the multiplex PCR reads, TCRdb lists one record per CDR3 protein. Of some 490,000 distinct CDR3 sequences listed, about 16% are singletons. The sample comprised blood. Receptor source: a woman under 40 with Graves' ophthalmopathy.

This clonotype was seen repeatedly, ten times or more. J is TRBJ2-5 and V is TRBV12-3 or TRBV12-4; 10 positions agree with TRBD2. The J segment lost 2 bases and the V segment lost 8 bases, leaving 2 bases of the junction unmatched. The CDR3 spans 13 residues. CDR3 DNA: TGTGCCAGCCGGACTAGCGGACAAGAGACCCAGTACTTC. Residues: CASRTSGQETQYF.

This clonotype was seen repeatedly, ten times or more. CDR3 bases: TGTGCCAGCAGCAAGGACACGGGACACTCTAACTATGGCTACACCTTC. Translated, it gives CASSKDTGHSNYGYTF. The chain has TRBV7-2 and TRBJ1-2, with D perhaps matching TRBD1 (6 bases). Germline V CDR1 and CDR2: SGHTA, FQGNSA. The CDR3 consists of 16 residues. V gave up 5 bases and J gave up 0 bases, with 16 bases separating them.

This clonotype was seen ten or more times. The chain combines TRBV11-2 with TRBJ2-7; 8 positions match TRBD2. Germline V gene lookup returns CDR1 SGHAT and CDR2 FQNNGV. The CDR3 consists of 13 residues. V was clipped by 3 bases and J by 2 bases; unmatched bases: 0. Written as DNA, the CDR3 is TGTGCCAGCAGCTTTAGCGGGACCTACGAGCAGTACTTC. This codes for CASSFSGTYEQYF.

On this clonotype itself: A much larger clone lies a single base off, so this may be a read error. The rearrangement links TRBV5-1 to TRBJ2-3, with 9 bases lining up with TRBD2. The germline V gene has CDR1 SGHRS and CDR2 YFSETQ. The CDR3 extends over 16 amino acids. Here the CDR3 reads CAGSLGLAGPTDTQYF. The CDR3 region has the DNA TGCGCCGGCAGCTTGGGGCTAGCGGGACCCACAGATACGCAGTATTTT.

This clonotype was found many times. The chain employs TRBV28 and TRBJ2-2; a possible D gene is TRBD1 (6 bases). Trimming pared 4 bases from V and 5 bases from J, leaving 11 bases between. Germline V gene data show CDR1 as MDHEN and CDR2 as SYDVKM. This CDR3 spans 14 amino acids. CDR3 nucleotides: TGTGCCAGCAGTTCACAGGGATCAACCGGGGAGCTGTTTTTT. Translating gives CASSSQGSTGELFF.

Many counts were recorded for this clonotype. The rearrangement links TRBV20-1 to TRBJ2-7; 11 bases align to TRBD2. In germline, CDR1 is DFQATT, CDR2 SNEGSKA (reference sequence). The CDR3 is made up of 15 amino acids. Germline trimming cut 6 bases from V and 1 base from J; bases unmatched to any gene: 8. CDR3 region: CSAWTSGYYSYEQYF. The CDR3 DNA sequence: TGCAGTGCCTGGACTAGCGGGTACTATTCCTACGAGCAGTACTTC.

The chain employs TRBV6-2 or TRBV6-3 and TRBJ2-3; 12 bases line up with TRBD2. With 8 bases clipped from V and 2 bases from J, the junction kept 2 bases outside the gene matches. CDR3 size: 14 residues. The germline V gene has CDR1 MNHEY and CDR2 SVGEGT. CDR3 in DNA: TGTGCCAGCCGGACTAGCGGGGTCACAGATACGCAGTATTTT. Translation gives CASRTSGVTDTQYF.

This clonotype has at least ten counts. The chain is built from TRBV7-2 and TRBJ2-5; D tentatively reads TRBD1 or TRBD2 (5 bases each). The CDR3 length is 15 residues. V lost 6 bases to trimming and J lost 0 bases, with 14 bases between them. CDR1 is SGHTA and CDR2 is FQGNSA in the germline V gene. For the CDR3, the DNA is TGTGCCAGCAGGGAAGAGCCGGGACACCAAGAGACCCAGTACTTC. Translation gives CASREEPGHQETQYF.

This clonotype has a count of ten or more. This chain joins TRBV20-1 and TRBJ2-2, with 8 bases aligning to TRBD2. The CDR3 length is 15 residues. The V and J ends lost 1 base and 4 bases, in that order; junction bases with no gene match: 5. Germline CDR1 is DFQATT and CDR2 is SNEGSKA (reference sequence). CDR3 amino acids: CSARVGREGTGELFF. The CDR3 DNA follows: TGCAGTGCTAGAGTCGGGAGGGAGGGCACCGGGGAGCTGTTTTTT.

This clonotype was counted between two and nine times. This chain connects TRBV18 to TRBJ2-5; D remains ambiguous. There are 14 residues in the CDR3. The germline gives CDR1 KGHSH, CDR2 LQKENI. Trimming pared 0 bases from V and 4 bases from J, leaving 9 bases between. DNA of the CDR3: TGTGCCAGCTCACCACCGGTTGCGCGAGAGACCCAGTACTTC. It encodes CASSPPVARETQYF.